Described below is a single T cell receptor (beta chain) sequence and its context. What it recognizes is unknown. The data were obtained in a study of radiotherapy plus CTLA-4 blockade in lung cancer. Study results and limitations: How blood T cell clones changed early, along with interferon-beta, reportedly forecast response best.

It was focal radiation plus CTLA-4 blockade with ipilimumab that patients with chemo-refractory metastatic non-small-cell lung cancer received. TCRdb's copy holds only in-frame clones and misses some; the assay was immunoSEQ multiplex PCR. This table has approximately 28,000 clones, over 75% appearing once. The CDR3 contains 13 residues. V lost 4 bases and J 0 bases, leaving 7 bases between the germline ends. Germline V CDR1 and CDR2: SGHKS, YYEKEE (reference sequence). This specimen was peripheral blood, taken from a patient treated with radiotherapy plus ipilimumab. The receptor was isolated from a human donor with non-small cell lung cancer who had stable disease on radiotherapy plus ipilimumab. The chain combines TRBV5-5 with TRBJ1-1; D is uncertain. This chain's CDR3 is CASSPDMNTEAFF. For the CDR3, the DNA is TGTGCCAGCAGCCCCGACATGAACACTGAAGCTTTCTTT.